This T cell receptor beta chain originates from a study of cytomegalovirus exposure and HLA in healthy donors. Germline CDR1 reads SGHRS; CDR2 reads YFSETQ. The CDR3 has 15 residues. V dropped 0 bases and J dropped 8; count of bases not matched to a gene: 10. The PCR employed 60 Vbeta primers together with 13 Jbeta primers. Sequenced by immunoSEQ multiplex PCR; TCRdb stores in-frame clones only, minus some. Of 150,000 to 200,000 clones listed, roughly 79% are singletons. J is TRBJ1-2 and V is TRBV5-1; 7 bases align to TRBD1. The source is a man aged 40-49 years in good health and CMV-seronegative. The sequencing sample was made of PBMCs. CDR3 coding DNA: TGCGCCAGCAGCTTGGCCGGGGACAGAATTTACGGCTACACCTTC. Translating it yields CASSLAGDRIYGYTF.